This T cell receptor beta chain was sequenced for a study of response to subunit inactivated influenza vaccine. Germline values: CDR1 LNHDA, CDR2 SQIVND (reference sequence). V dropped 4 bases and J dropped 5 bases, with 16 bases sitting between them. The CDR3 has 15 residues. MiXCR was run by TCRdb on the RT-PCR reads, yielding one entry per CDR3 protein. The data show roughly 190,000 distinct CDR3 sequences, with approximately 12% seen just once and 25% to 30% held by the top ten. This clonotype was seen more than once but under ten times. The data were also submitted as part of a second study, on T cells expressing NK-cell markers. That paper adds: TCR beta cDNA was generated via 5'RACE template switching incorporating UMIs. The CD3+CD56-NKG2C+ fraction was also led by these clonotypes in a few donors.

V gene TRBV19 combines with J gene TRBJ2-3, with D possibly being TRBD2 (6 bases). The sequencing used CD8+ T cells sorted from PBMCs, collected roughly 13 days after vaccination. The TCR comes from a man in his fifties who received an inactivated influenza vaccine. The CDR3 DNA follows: TGTGCCAGTAGTAAAAGGGACCTCGGGGGAGATACGCAGTATTTT. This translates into CASSKRDLGGDTQYF.